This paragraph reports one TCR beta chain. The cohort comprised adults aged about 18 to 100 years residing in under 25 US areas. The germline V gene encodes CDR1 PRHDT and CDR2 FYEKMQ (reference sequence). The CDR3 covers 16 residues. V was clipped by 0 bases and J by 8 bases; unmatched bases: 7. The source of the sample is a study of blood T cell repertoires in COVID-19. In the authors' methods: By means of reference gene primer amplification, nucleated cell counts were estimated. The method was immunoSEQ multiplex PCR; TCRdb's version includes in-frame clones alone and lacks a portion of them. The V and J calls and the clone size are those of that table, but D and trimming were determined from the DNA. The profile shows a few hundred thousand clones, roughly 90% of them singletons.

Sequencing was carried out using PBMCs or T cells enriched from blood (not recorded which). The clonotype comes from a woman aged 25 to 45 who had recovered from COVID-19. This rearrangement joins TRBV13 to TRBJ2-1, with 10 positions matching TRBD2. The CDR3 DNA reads TGTGCCAGCAGCTTAGGTAGCGGGGGGCCCTTGTATGAGCAGTTCTTC. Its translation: CASSLGSGGPLYEQFF.